This passage covers 17 T cell receptor beta chains from one sample sequenced in a study of patients and donors after allogeneic stem cell transplantation. MiXCR was run by TCRdb on the RT-PCR reads, yielding one entry per CDR3 protein. This table has roughly 960,000 distinct CDR3 sequences, more than 15% appearing once. The sequenced sample was blood, either unsorted or a sorted T cell fraction (not recorded which). These receptors came from a human donor who was either an allogeneic HSCT recipient or a stem cell or donor lymphocyte infusion donor (not recorded which). It is not recorded whose cells these are; they may come from a transplant donor.

The chain links TRBV9 to TRBJ1-5, with D perhaps TRBD1 (6 bases). The CDR3 runs to 15 residues. V was clipped by 0 bases and J by 1 base, with 8 bases between them. Germline-derived CDR1 and CDR2 are SGDLS and YYNGEE. This chain's CDR3 is CASSVEGGSNQPQHF. CDR3 nucleotides: TGTGCCAGCAGCGTAGAAGGGGGAAGCAATCAGCCCCAGCATTTT.

The rearrangement uses TRBV20-1 and TRBJ2-7, with D unclear. With 5 bases removed from V and 0 bases from J, the gap between germline ends came to 8 bases. The CDR3 spans 12 residues. Germline CDR1 DFQATT, CDR2 SNEGSKA (reference sequence). The CDR3, as DNA: TGCAGTGCTGATAGGAGCTCCTACGAGCAGTACTTC. It yields the protein CSADRSSYEQYF.

This clonotype was counted many times. J is TRBJ2-1 and V is TRBV20-1, with 7 bases matching TRBD2. The ends lost 3 bases at V and 0 bases at J; junction bases unmatched: 8. There are 16 residues in the CDR3. The germline V gene has CDR1 DFQATT and CDR2 SNEGSKA (reference sequence). CDR3 sequence (DNA): TGCAGTGCTAGGGACCCGGGGGGTAGCTCCTACAATGAGCAGTTCTTC. Residues: CSARDPGGSSYNEQFF.

This clonotype was seen just once. The CDR3 is CASKGDRGRVETQYF. CDR3 coding DNA: TGTGCCAGCAAGGGAGACAGGGGGCGGGTAGAGACCCAGTACTTC. The chain links TRBV27 to TRBJ2-5, with 10 bases lining up with TRBD1. J gave up 4 bases and V 7 bases, and 9 bases lay outside the gene matches. Per the germline V gene, CDR1 is MNHEY and CDR2 is SMNVEV (reference sequence). The CDR3 totals 15 residues.

This clonotype was recorded a few times. The chain links TRBV24-1 to TRBJ2-2, with D perhaps given as TRBD1 or TRBD2 (5 bases each). Trimming removed 0 bases from V and 7 bases from J, with 17 bases in between. The CDR3 totals 17 residues. Germline CDR1 KGHDR, CDR2 SFDVKD. CDR3 nucleotide sequence: TGTGCCACCAGTGATTTGGGTGGGGGAAGCCGTAGCGGGGAGCTGTTTTTT. The encoded protein is CATSDLGGGSRSGELFF.

This clonotype was seen ten or more times. The J gene is TRBJ1-3, the V gene TRBV5-1, with D uncertain. CDR3 length equals 15 residues. The germline V and J ends were trimmed by 0 bases and 0 bases, with 7 bases remaining between them. Germline V lookup: CDR1 SGHRS, CDR2 YFSETQ. The CDR3 spells CASSLGDPSGNTIYF. CDR3 sequence (DNA): TGCGCCAGCAGCTTGGGCGATCCCTCTGGAAACACCATATATTTT.

This clonotype was counted ten times or more. The V gene is TRBV5-1, the J gene TRBJ2-2; D is perhaps TRBD1 (5 bases). Germline lookup yields CDR1 SGHRS and CDR2 YFSETQ. The V end was cut by 1 base, the J end by 1 base, with 8 bases between. CDR3 size: 15 residues. The CDR3 loop is CASSLRTGNTGELFF. In DNA form, the CDR3 reads TGCGCCAGCAGCTTGCGTACAGGGAACACCGGGGAGCTGTTTTTT. Full variable domain (remainder filled in from reference TRBV5-1 and TRBJ2-2): KAGVTQTPRYLIKTRGQQVTLSCSPISGHRSVSWYQQTPGQGLQFLFEYFSETQRNKGNFPGRFSGRQFSNSRSEMNVSTLELGDSALYLCASSLRTGNTGELFFGEGSRLTVL.

The chain has TRBV30 and TRBJ1-1, with TRBD1 identical over 9 bases. Unmatched junction bases numbered 5, after V lost 4 bases and J lost 5 bases. CDR3 length: 13 residues. Germline assignment: CDR1 GTSNPN and CDR2 SVGIG (reference sequence). As DNA, the CDR3 is TGTGCCTGGACCGGGACAGGGTATACTGAAGCTTTCTTT. Its translation is CAWTGTGYTEAFF.

This clonotype came up many times. The chain employs TRBV12-3 or TRBV12-4 and TRBJ1-6; D is undetermined. The CDR3 has 12 residues. Between the trimmed V and J ends, which lost 3 bases and 6 bases, there was a span of 3 bases. CDR3 DNA sequence: TGTGCCAGCAGTTTTGTTAATTCACCCCTCCACTTT. It specifies CASSFVNSPLHF.

This clonotype was recorded once. The chain's CDR3 is CATSISITSGITPYEQYF. The CDR3 coding sequence is TGTGCCACCAGCATCTCGATTACAAGCGGGATAACACCCTACGAGCAGTACTTC. This rearrangement joins TRBV15 to TRBJ2-7; 7 bases map to TRBD2. Germline assignment: CDR1 LNHNV and CDR2 YYDKDF (reference sequence). With V trimmed by 4 bases and J by 2 bases, 17 bases remained unmatched. The CDR3 has 18 amino acids. The full variable domain, rest sourced from reference TRBV15 and TRBJ2-7, is DAMVIQNPRYQVTQFGKPVTLSCSQTLNHNVMYWYQQKSSQAPKLLFHYYDKDFNNEADTPDNFQSRRPNTSFCFLDIRSPGLGDTAMYLCATSISITSGITPYEQYFGPGTRLTVT.

This chain connects TRBV27 to TRBJ2-1, with no clear D. Germline V CDR1 and CDR2: MNHEY, SMNVEV (reference sequence). This CDR3 spans 14 amino acids. The V end lost 4 bases, the J end lost 9 bases, and 16 bases lay between the germline ends. This CDR3 reads CASSSFGPRVEQFF. Here the CDR3 DNA reads TGTGCCAGCAGTTCTTTTGGGCCAAGGGTTGAGCAGTTCTTC.

The chain employs TRBV27 and TRBJ2-7; the match to TRBD2 covers 13 bases. V lost 3 bases and J lost 5; bases outside the gene matches: 7. Germline CDR1 is MNHEY and CDR2 is SMNVEV (reference sequence). There are 16 residues in the CDR3. The CDR3 DNA sequence: TGTGCCAGCAGTTTCGTTCGACTAGCGGGAGGTAACGAGCAGTACTTC. It yields the protein CASSFVRLAGGNEQYF.

The chain is built from TRBV12-3 or TRBV12-4 and TRBJ1-6; D gene ambiguous. V was cut by 5 bases and J by 7 bases, with 18 bases left in between. The CDR3 totals 16 residues. CDR3 coding DNA: TGTGCCAGCAGTCGTGTACAACCTCGAGGGAATTCACCCCTCCACTTT. Amino acid sequence: CASSRVQPRGNSPLHF.

The chain combines TRBV6-2 or TRBV6-3 with TRBJ1-5, with no clear D. CDR3 size: 12 residues. CDR1 is MNHEY, CDR2 SVGEGT, per germline. Trimming removed 2 bases at V and 5 bases at J, with 4 bases between. The CDR3 reads CASSYTHQPQHF. CDR3 DNA sequence: TGTGCCAGCAGTTACACCCATCAGCCCCAGCATTTT.

The J gene is TRBJ2-7, the V gene TRBV3-1; 9 nucleotides match TRBD2. The CDR3 length is 14 residues. With V trimmed by 1 base and J by 5 bases, 3 bases remained unmatched. The V gene's germline CDR1 is LGHDT and CDR2 YNNKEL (reference sequence). CDR3 region: CASSQVLAGHEQYF. CDR3 nucleotide sequence: TGTGCCAGCAGCCAAGTTCTAGCGGGGCACGAGCAGTACTTC.

This clonotype was detected a few times. The rearrangement joins TRBV29-1 to TRBJ2-7; D might be TRBD2 (6 bases). V was shortened by 8 bases and J by 1 base, with 21 bases between the two germline ends. The germline V gene has CDR1 SQVTM and CDR2 ANQGSEA. The CDR3 is 15 residues long. CDR3 region: CSMRTGLLDSYEQYF. For the CDR3, the DNA is TGCAGCATGAGGACGGGACTTTTAGATTCCTACGAGCAGTACTTC.

This clonotype was detected only a few times. The chain links TRBV30 to TRBJ1-1; 7 nucleotides agree with TRBD1. CDR1 is GTSNPN, CDR2 SVGIG, per germline (reference sequence). This CDR3 is 16 amino acids long. V shed 0 bases and J 4 bases; nucleotides not matched to a gene: 11. CDR3 in amino acids: CAWSVLTGRYATEAFF. For the CDR3, the DNA is TGTGCCTGGAGTGTTTTGACAGGGAGGTATGCCACTGAAGCTTTCTTT.